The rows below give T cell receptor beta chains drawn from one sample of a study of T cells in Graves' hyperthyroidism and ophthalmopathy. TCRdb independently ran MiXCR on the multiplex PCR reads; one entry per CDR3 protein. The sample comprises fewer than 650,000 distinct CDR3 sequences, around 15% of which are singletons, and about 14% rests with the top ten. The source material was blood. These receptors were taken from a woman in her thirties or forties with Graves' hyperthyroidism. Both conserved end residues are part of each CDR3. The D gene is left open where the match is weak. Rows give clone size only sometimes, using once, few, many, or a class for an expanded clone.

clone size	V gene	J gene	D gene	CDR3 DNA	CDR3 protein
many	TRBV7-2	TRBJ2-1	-	TGTGCCAGCAGCTTAGGTGGCGACCTGGGTGAGCAGTTCTTC	CASSLGGDLGEQFF
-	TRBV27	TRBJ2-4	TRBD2	TGTGCCAGCAGCTCTAATAGCGGGAGAGGAGCCAAAAACATTCAGTACTTC	CASSSNSGRGAKNIQYF
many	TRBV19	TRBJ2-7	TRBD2	TGTGCCAGTAGTACCAGAGGGACTAGCCTCTACTACGAGCAGTACTTC	CASSTRGTSLYYEQYF
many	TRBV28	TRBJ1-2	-	TGTGCCAGCAGTTTACAAGGAGTAGGGGGGCGGAATGGCTACACCTTC	CASSLQGVGGRNGYTF
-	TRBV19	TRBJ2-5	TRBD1	TGTGCCAGTAGACAGGGGGTAGAGACCCAGTACTTC	CASRQGVETQYF
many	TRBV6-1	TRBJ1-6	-	TGTGCCAGCAGTGAGACGGGGGCAGGTTCACCCCTCCACTTT	CASSETGAGSPLHF
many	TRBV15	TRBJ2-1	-	TGTGCCACCAGCAGAGAAAGTGGACAGTACAATGAGCAGTTCTTC	CATSRESGQYNEQFF
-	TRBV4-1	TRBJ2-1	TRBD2	TGCGCCAGCAGCCAAGATTTCAGCGGGAGGGCCGGGGCAGGTGAGCAGTTCTTC	CASSQDFSGRAGAGEQFF
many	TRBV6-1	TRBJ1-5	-	TGTGCCAGCAGTGTTGGCCCGCCTGGGTATAGCAATCAGCCCCAGCATTTT	CASSVGPPGYSNQPQHF
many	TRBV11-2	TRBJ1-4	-	TGTGCCAGCAGCACCTCCGGGACCCCTAATGAAAAACTGTTTTTT	CASSTSGTPNEKLFF
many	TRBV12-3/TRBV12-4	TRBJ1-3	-	TGTGCCAGCAGTCCCGACAGCAGCTCTGGAAACACCATATATTTT	CASSPDSSSGNTIYF
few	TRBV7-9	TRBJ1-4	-	TGTGCCAGCAGCCCTCCCGACGGCAATGAAAAACTGTTTTTT	CASSPPDGNEKLFF
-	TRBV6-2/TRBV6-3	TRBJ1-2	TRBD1	TGTGCCAGCAGTTACTCGATTGCGGGACAGGGGGGGGAATATGGCTACACCTTC	CASSYSIAGQGGEYGYTF
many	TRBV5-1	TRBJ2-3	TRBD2	TGCGCCAGCAAAAGCGGGAGGGCCTCAGATACGCAGTATTTT	CASKSGRASDTQYF
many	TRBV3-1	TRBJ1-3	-	TGTGCCAGCAGCCAAGATCGCACAGGGCTTTCTGGAAACACCATATATTTT	CASSQDRTGLSGNTIYF
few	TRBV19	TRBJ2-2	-	TGTGCCAGTAGTAGGGTCGAAAATGCAATCACCGGGGAGCTGTTTTTT	CASSRVENAITGELFF
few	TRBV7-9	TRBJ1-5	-	TGTGCCAGCAGCTTATCCGGGAGGAAAGAGCAGCCCCAGCATTTT	CASSLSGRKEQPQHF
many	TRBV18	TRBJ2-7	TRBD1	TGTGCCAGCTCACCCCGGACAGGGGGCGAGCAGTACTTC	CASSPRTGGEQYF
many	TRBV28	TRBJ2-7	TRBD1	TGTGCCAGCAGTTTAAGACAGGGTTTCGACGAGCAGTACTTC	CASSLRQGFDEQYF
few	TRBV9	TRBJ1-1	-	TGTGCCAGCAGCGGGGGTGACACTGAAGCTTTCTTT	CASSGGDTEAFF
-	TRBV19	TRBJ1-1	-	TGTGCCAGTAGTCTGGGGCTAGGCCTCATGAACACTGAAGCTTTCTTT	CASSLGLGLMNTEAFF
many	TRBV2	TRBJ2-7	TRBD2	TGTGCCAGCAGGGGACTAGCGGCCTCCTACGAGCAGTACTTC	CASRGLAASYEQYF
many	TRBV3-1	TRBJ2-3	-	TGTGCCAGCAGCCTATCAGGGGTTACGCAGTATTTT	CASSLSGVTQYF
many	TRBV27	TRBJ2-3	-	TGTGCCAGCAGGCCGGGACCGCACACAGATACGCAGTATTTT	CASRPGPHTDTQYF
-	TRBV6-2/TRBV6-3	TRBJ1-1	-	TGTGCCAGCAGTTCCCGGAGACAGGCACGGTCTGAAGCTTTCTTT	CASSSRRQARSEAFF
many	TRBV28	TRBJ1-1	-	TGTGCCAGCAGTTTAGCGGGGACACACATGAACACTGAAGCTTTCTTT	CASSLAGTHMNTEAFF
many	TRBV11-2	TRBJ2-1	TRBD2	TGTGCCAGCAGCCAGCCGGGGACTAGCGGTTACAATGAGCAGTTCTTC	CASSQPGTSGYNEQFF
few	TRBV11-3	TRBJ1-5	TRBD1	TGTGCCAGCAGCTTCCCCAACGGGGACAGGAAAGGCAGTCAGCCCCAGCATTTT	CASSFPNGDRKGSQPQHF
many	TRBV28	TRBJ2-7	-	TGTGCCAGCAGTCCCGGTCCAATCTGGGGGCAGTACTTC	CASSPGPIWGQYF
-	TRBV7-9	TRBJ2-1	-	TGTGCCAGCTGTAGCATTGAGCAGTTCTTC	CASCSIEQFF
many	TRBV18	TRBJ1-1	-	TGTGCCAGCTCACCCCGAGGGGTAACTGAAGCTTTCTTT	CASSPRGVTEAFF
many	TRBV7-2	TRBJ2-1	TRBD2	TGTGCCAGCAGCTCCCGAGGGGCTAGCGGGATTTCCTACAATGAGCAGTTCTTC	CASSSRGASGISYNEQFF
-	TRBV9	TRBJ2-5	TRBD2	TGTGCCAGCAGCGTAGCTACTGGGACTAGCGGGAGTGAGACCCAGTACTTC	CASSVATGTSGSETQYF
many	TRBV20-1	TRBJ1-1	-	TGCAGTGCTAGAACGGGTAAAATGAACACTGAAGCTTTCTTT	CSARTGKMNTEAFF
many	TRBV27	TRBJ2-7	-	TGTGCCAGCAGTTTGAAGCAGTACTTC	CASSLKQYF
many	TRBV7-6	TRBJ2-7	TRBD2	TGTGCCAGCAGCTCTGGTGCTGAGACTAGCGGGGTTTACGAGCAGTACTTC	CASSSGAETSGVYEQYF
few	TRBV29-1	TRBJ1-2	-	TGCAGCGTTGAGGGGTTTGGTCGGGACACTCATGGCTACACCTTC	CSVEGFGRDTHGYTF
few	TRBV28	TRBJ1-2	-	TGTGCCAGCAGTTGGAACAACTTAACAGCGGTAGGCTACACCTTC	CASSWNNLTAVGYTF
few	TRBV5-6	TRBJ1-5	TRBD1	TGTGCCAGCAGCTTCGGTTTATCGACAGGGAGGGATGGATATAGCAATCAGCCCCAGCATTTT	CASSFGLSTGRDGYSNQPQHF
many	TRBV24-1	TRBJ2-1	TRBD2	TGTGCCACCAGTGATACTAGCGGGAGAGACACATTCGATAATGAGCAGTTCTTC	CATSDTSGRDTFDNEQFF
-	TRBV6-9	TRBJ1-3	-	TGTGCCAGCAGTTTGGATGAGACAGGAAACACCATATATTTT	CASSLDETGNTIYF
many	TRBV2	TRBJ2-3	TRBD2	TGTGCCAGCAGTAAGCGGGAGGCCAGCACAGATACGCAGTATTTT	CASSKREASTDTQYF
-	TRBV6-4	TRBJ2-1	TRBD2	TGTGCCAGCAGAGTAAGGAGGGGGACTAGCGGGTACAATGAGCAGTTCTTC	CASRVRRGTSGYNEQFF
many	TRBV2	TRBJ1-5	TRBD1	TGTGCCAGCAGCGGGACAGGGACGGATCAGCCCCAGCATTTT	CASSGTGTDQPQHF
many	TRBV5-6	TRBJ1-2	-	TGTGCCAGCAGCTTGGGAGGGTCAGGGCCCTTCGGCTACACCTTC	CASSLGGSGPFGYTF
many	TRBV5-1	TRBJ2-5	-	TGCGCCAGCAGCTTGGCCTTGGGGGCAGAGACCCAGTACTTC	CASSLALGAETQYF
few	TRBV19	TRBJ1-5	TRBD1	TGTGCCAGTAACGACAGGGCGGGGCAGCCCCAGCATTTT	CASNDRAGQPQHF
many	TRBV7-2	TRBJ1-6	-	TGTGCCAGCAGCCCCTGGACTCCGAGCTCCTATAATTCACCCCTCCACTTT	CASSPWTPSSYNSPLHF
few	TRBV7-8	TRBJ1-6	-	TGTGCCAGCAGCCCAGGACGGAATTCACCCCTCCACTTT	CASSPGRNSPLHF
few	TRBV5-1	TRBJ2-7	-	TGCGCCAGCAGCCCCGGCGACGTAGGGCCCTACGAGCAGTACTTC	CASSPGDVGPYEQYF
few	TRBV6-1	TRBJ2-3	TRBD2	TGTGCCAGCAGTCCCCGTTTTACGGGAGGGACAGATACGCAGTATTTT	CASSPRFTGGTDTQYF
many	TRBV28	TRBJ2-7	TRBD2	TGTGCCAGCATAGTGGGCGGGAGGCCCGACGAGCAGTACTTC	CASIVGGRPDEQYF
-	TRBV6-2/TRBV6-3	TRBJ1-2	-	TGTGCCAGCAGTTTGACGGGTGGCAGCAGCGGGTGGGAAGCCGGCTACACCTTC	CASSLTGGSSGWEAGYTF
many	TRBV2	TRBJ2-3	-	TGTGCCAGCACCGGCCCACGGGGCACAGATACGCAGTATTTT	CASTGPRGTDTQYF
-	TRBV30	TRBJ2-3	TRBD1	TGTGCCTGGAGTGTACCGGGACAGATCACAGATACGCAGTATTTT	CAWSVPGQITDTQYF